This T cell receptor (beta chain) emerged from a study of cytomegalovirus exposure and HLA in healthy donors. Primers: 60 Vbeta forward and 13 Jbeta reverse. This table comes from immunoSEQ multiplex PCR, and its TCRdb copy is limited to in-frame clones, with some not included. The table shows tens of thousands of clones, with roughly two thirds occurring only once. The material sequenced was PBMCs. The sequence derives from a man aged 45-65 years in good health and CMV-seronegative.

CDR3 in DNA: TGTGCCAGCAGCCACGCCGGGACAGGGAGCACAGATACGCAGTATTTT. This gives the protein CASSHAGTGSTDTQYF. J is TRBJ2-3 and V is TRBV4-2; 9 bases agree with TRBD1. After removal of 3 bases from V and 0 bases from J, the junction contained 4 bases not matched to a gene. Per the germline V gene, CDR1 is LGHNA and CDR2 is YNFKEQ. The CDR3 covers 16 residues.